One sample yielded the 21 T cell receptor beta chains listed below, sequenced in a study of shared clonotypes between healthy human individuals. Measured with immunoSEQ multiplex PCR; TCRdb has only the in-frame clones, and not every one. The sample shows more than 850,000 clones, 78% of them seen only once. The sequenced sample was memory CD4+ T cells from PBMCs. Subset in this sample: CD45RA-negative fraction. These receptors originate from a man between 18 and 35 years old in good health. Some clones in this sample may be carry-over from other donors' samples.

The V call is TRBV7-3, the J call TRBJ2-3; D remains ambiguous. In germline, CDR1 is SGHTA, CDR2 FQGTGA. V was pared by 5 bases and J by 0 bases, with 15 bases between. The CDR3 is 16 residues long. For the CDR3, the DNA is TGTGCCAGCAGCCCCCATTTGGGCGCGAGCACAGATACGCAGTATTTT. Amino acid sequence: CASSPHLGASTDTQYF.

The J gene is TRBJ1-2, the V gene TRBV18; D not certain. The CDR3 totals 13 residues. The V end was cut by 6 bases, the J end by 2 bases, with 10 bases between. Germline CDR1 KGHSH, CDR2 LQKENI. The CDR3 sequence: CASSPKGNYGYTF. The DNA for the CDR3 is TGTGCCAGCTCCCCAAAGGGAAACTATGGCTACACCTTC.

V and J are TRBV6-5 and TRBJ1-4; 9 bases fit TRBD1. The CDR3 is 13 amino acids. V lost 5 bases and J lost 7; bases outside the gene matches: 2. The germline V gene encodes CDR1 MNHEY and CDR2 SVGAGI. The CDR3 region has the DNA TGTGCCAGCAGTGGGACAGGGAGTGAAAAACTGTTTTTT. Translating it yields CASSGTGSEKLFF.

This rearrangement joins TRBV19 to TRBJ2-1; 10 bases agree with TRBD2. V shed 3 bases, J shed 8 bases, and the junction held 4 bases outside the gene matches. From germline, CDR1 is LNHDA and CDR2 SQIVND (reference sequence). This CDR3 has 14 residues. The CDR3 sequence: CASSMGLAKDEQFF. In nucleotides, the CDR3 is TGTGCCAGTAGTATGGGACTAGCGAAGGATGAGCAGTTCTTC.

V is TRBV2 and J is TRBJ1-5; 9 bases are a match to TRBD1. The CDR3 consists of 14 residues. Trimming at V came to 2 bases and at J to 7 bases, leaving 3 bases not matched to a gene. Per germline, CDR1 SNHLY and CDR2 FYNNEI. The DNA of the CDR3 is TGTGCCAGCAGTGAAAGGACAGGGGAGCAGCCCCAGCATTTT. Translated: CASSERTGEQPQHF. Based on the CDR3 plus reference TRBV2 and TRBJ1-5, the full variable domain is EPEVTQTPSHQVTQMGQEVILRCVPISNHLYFYWYRQILGQKVEFLVSFYNNEISEKSEIFDDQFSVERPDGSNFTLKIRSTKLEDSAMYFCASSERTGEQPQHFGDGTRLSIL.

This clone has more than one count but fewer than ten. The chain employs TRBV16 and TRBJ1-2; D gene unclear. Germline V gene data show CDR1 as KGHSY and CDR2 as FQNENV. The CDR3 has 11 amino acids. Trimming cost V 4 bases and J 5 bases, with 5 bases left between them. The CDR3 is CASSPLYGYTF. The CDR3, as DNA: TGTGCCAGCAGCCCCCTGTATGGCTACACCTTC.

In this sample, this clone turned up a few times. The gene calls are TRBV29-1 and TRBJ2-1, with 13 bases matching TRBD2. V lost 3 bases, J lost 10 bases, and 6 bases stayed unmatched. The CDR3 loop spans 14 amino acids. CDR1 SQVTM and CDR2 ANQGSEA come from the germline V gene. The CDR3 loop is CSVEGTSGTLEQFF. As DNA, the CDR3 is TGCAGCGTTGAGGGGACTAGCGGGACCCTCGAGCAGTTCTTC.

The chain couples TRBV7-2 to TRBJ1-2; 7 nucleotides align to TRBD1. The CDR3 loop spans 14 amino acids. Germline trimming cut 3 bases from V and 3 bases from J; bases unmatched to any gene: 4. Germline loops: CDR1 SGHTA, CDR2 FQGNSA. This chain's CDR3 is CASSFQTGYYGYTF. The CDR3, as DNA: TGTGCCAGCAGCTTCCAGACAGGGTACTATGGCTACACCTTC.

This chain links TRBV28 with TRBJ1-4; the D is unclear. The germline V and J ends were trimmed by 5 bases and 6 bases, with 4 bases remaining between them. The CDR3 spans 11 residues. Germline assignment: CDR1 MDHEN and CDR2 SYDVKM. This CDR3 is CASSPDEKLFF. As DNA, the CDR3 is TGTGCCAGCAGTCCCGATGAAAAACTGTTTTTT.

This chain joins TRBV5-1 and TRBJ1-4, with D perhaps matching TRBD1 (5 bases). The V end lost 9 bases, the J end lost 4 bases, and 16 bases lay between the germline ends. CDR1 SGHRS and CDR2 YFSETQ come from the germline V gene. CDR3 size: 14 residues. The CDR3 coding sequence is TGCGCCACCAAGAAGGGGTCTGGTAATGAAAAACTGTTTTTT. Encoded protein: CATKKGSGNEKLFF.

The chain has TRBV7-9 and TRBJ2-1; D call uncertain. The V gene lost 5 bases and the J gene lost 7 bases, with 9 bases spanning the gap. CDR1 is SEHNR, CDR2 FQNEAQ, per germline (reference sequence). There are 12 residues in the CDR3. The CDR3 DNA sequence: TGTGCCAGCAGCAGGAGCTCGAATGAGCAGTTCTTC. It codes for CASSRSSNEQFF.

The chain joins TRBV28 to TRBJ1-5, with D unresolved. V lost 6 bases and J 4 bases, leaving 7 bases between the germline ends. The germline V gene has CDR1 MDHEN and CDR2 SYDVKM. The length of the CDR3 is 12 residues. CDR3 DNA sequence: TGTGCCAGCAGAGAAGTAAATCAGCCCCAGCATTTT. This gives the protein CASREVNQPQHF.

V is TRBV30 and J is TRBJ2-5; TRBD1 matches 9 bases. Germline CDR1 GTSNPN, CDR2 SVGIG (reference sequence). The junction had 5 bases not matched to a gene; V was cut back by 5 bases and J by 4 bases. The CDR3 sequence is 13 residues long. The CDR3 nucleotides are TGTGCCTGGGGACAGGGGTGGAGAGAGACCCAGTACTTC. It is translated as CAWGQGWRETQYF. The full variable domain, in which reference TRBV30 and TRBJ2-5 provide the parts outside the CDR3, is SQTIHQWPATLVQPVGSPLSLECTVEGTSNPNLYWYRQAAGRGLQLLFYSVGIGQISSEVPQNLSASRPQDRQFILSSKKLLLSDSGFYLCAWGQGWRETQYFGPGTRLLVL.

CDR3 DNA: TGTGCCAGCAGCGGGTTAGCGGGAGATGACGAGCAGTACTTC. This encodes CASSGLAGDDEQYF. The V call is TRBV5-4, the J call TRBJ2-7; 9 positions match TRBD2. This CDR3 is 14 amino acids long. Germline-derived CDR1 and CDR2 are SGHNT and YYREEE (reference sequence). Losses at the gene ends were 4 bases for V and 5 bases for J; bases not matched to a gene: 7.

The chain uses TRBV18 and TRBJ2-1; 14 bases line up with TRBD2. Germline V gene lookup returns CDR1 KGHSH and CDR2 LQKENI. CDR3 length equals 15 residues. The V gene end was trimmed by 2 bases and the J gene end by 6 bases; junction bases not matched to a gene: 0. DNA for the CDR3: TGTGCCAGCTCACCAGGGACTAGCGGGGGCAATGAGCAGTTCTTC. This codes for CASSPGTSGGNEQFF. Using reference TRBV18 and TRBJ2-1 for the parts outside the CDR3, the full variable domain is NAGVMQNPRHLVRRRGQEARLRCSPMKGHSHVYWYRQLPEEGLKFMVYLQKENIIDESGMPKERFSAEFPKEGPSILRIQQVVRGDSAAYFCASSPGTSGGNEQFFGPGTRLTVL.

The chain couples TRBV19 to TRBJ2-6; unclear D gene. This CDR3 comprises 16 residues. Germline lookup yields CDR1 LNHDA and CDR2 SQIVND (reference sequence). V was pared by 5 bases and J by 0 bases, with 11 bases between. This CDR3 reads CASSLRRASGANVLTF. CDR3 bases: TGTGCCAGTAGTCTCAGACGGGCCTCTGGGGCCAACGTCCTGACTTTC.

V and J are TRBV30 and TRBJ1-2; D is unresolved. This CDR3 is built from 12 residues. CDR1 is GTSNPN, CDR2 SVGIG, per germline (reference sequence). Trimming left V 4 bases short and J 8 bases short, with 14 bases between. Written as DNA, the CDR3 is TGTGCCTGGAAACGGGGATATACGGGCTACACCTTC. Translated, it gives CAWKRGYTGYTF.

The chain has TRBV6-1 and TRBJ2-5; D is ambiguous. Germline V gene lookup returns CDR1 MNHNS and CDR2 SASEGT. The CDR3 runs to 10 residues. V was clipped by 8 bases and J by 0 bases, with 1 base between them. The CDR3 spells CASYQETQYF. The CDR3, as DNA: TGTGCCAGCTACCAAGAGACCCAGTACTTC.

This sequence joins TRBV4-2 and TRBJ2-7; D is uncertain. The CDR3 consists of 11 residues. From germline, CDR1 is LGHNA and CDR2 YNFKEQ. V was cut by 2 bases and J by 9 bases, with 8 bases left in between. The CDR3 nucleotides read TGTGCCAGCAGCCAATCGGATGTGCAGTACTTC. This translates into CASSQSDVQYF.

This clone was counted only a few times. The chain links TRBV5-4 to TRBJ1-2, with D possibly being TRBD1 (5 bases). Germline CDR1 and CDR2: SGHNT and YYREEE (reference sequence). This CDR3 comprises 14 residues. The V gene lost 2 bases and the J gene lost 2 bases, with 10 bases spanning the gap. Here the CDR3 DNA reads TGTGCCAGCAGCTTTAGAGACAGAAACTATGGCTACACCTTC. Translated, it gives CASSFRDRNYGYTF.

In regard to this clone: In the same sample, other DNA sequences code for this CDR3. This chain uses TRBV30 with TRBJ2-5, with D unclear. CDR1 is GTSNPN and CDR2 is SVGIG in the germline V gene (reference sequence). CDR3 length equals 10 residues. Trimming pared 4 bases from V and 2 bases from J, leaving 2 bases between. CDR3 DNA sequence: TGTGCCTGGAAGCAAGAGACCCAGTACTTC. This codes for CAWKQETQYF. Drawing the rest from reference TRBV30 and TRBJ2-5, the complete variable domain is SQTIHQWPATLVQPVGSPLSLECTVEGTSNPNLYWYRQAAGRGLQLLFYSVGIGQISSEVPQNLSASRPQDRQFILSSKKLLLSDSGFYLCAWKQETQYFGPGTRLLVL.